These T cell receptor beta chains were read from a single sample in a study of identifying expanded T cells in peripheral blood. Here immunoSEQ multiplex PCR was the method, and the copy in TCRdb shows in-frame clones only, minus some. The sample lists around 57,000 clones, around 87% seen once, with just over 4.5% in the top ten. The sequenced material came from blood. These receptors all come from a person between 18 and 75 years old in good health. The CDR3 runs from the conserved cysteine through the conserved F or W. Fields, in order: clone size, J gene, V gene, D gene, CDR3 protein, CDR3 DNA. D genes are given only for firm matches. For some rows the clone size is stated as once, few or many, or as a class when expanded; others skip it.

clone_size: -
j_call: TRBJ2-5
v_call: TRBV5-1
d_call: -
cdr3_aa: CASSLVRGFQETQYF
cdr3_nt: TGCGCCAGCAGCTTGGTACGTGGTTTCCAAGAGACCCAGTACTTC

clone_size: -
j_call: TRBJ2-7
v_call: TRBV2
d_call: -
cdr3_aa: CASSGSGYEQYF
cdr3_nt: TGTGCCAGCAGTGGGAGCGGCTACGAGCAGTACTTC

clone_size: -
j_call: TRBJ2-1
v_call: TRBV27
d_call: -
cdr3_aa: CASSFEGGIMAYEQFF
cdr3_nt: TGTGCCAGCAGTTTTGAAGGGGGGATAATGGCGTATGAGCAGTTCTTC

clone_size: once
j_call: TRBJ2-3
v_call: TRBV28
d_call: TRBD1
cdr3_aa: CASSHGTGWMIGDTQYF
cdr3_nt: TGTGCCAGCAGTCACGGGACAGGTTGGATGATTGGAGATACGCAGTATTTT

clone_size: few
j_call: TRBJ1-5
v_call: TRBV28
d_call: -
cdr3_aa: CASRTGESHQPQHF
cdr3_nt: TGTGCCAGTCGGACCGGGGAGTCCCATCAGCCCCAGCATTTT

clone_size: -
j_call: TRBJ2-7
v_call: TRBV13
d_call: -
cdr3_aa: CASRRWGNEQYF
cdr3_nt: TGTGCCAGTCGGAGGTGGGGTAACGAGCAGTACTTC

clone_size: -
j_call: TRBJ1-1
v_call: TRBV6-4
d_call: TRBD1
cdr3_aa: CASSPTGSNTEAFF
cdr3_nt: TGTGCCAGCAGTCCGACAGGGAGCAACACTGAAGCTTTCTTT

clone_size: -
j_call: TRBJ2-6
v_call: TRBV5-1
d_call: -
cdr3_aa: CASRDSPGANVLTF
cdr3_nt: TGCGCCAGCCGCGACAGCCCTGGGGCCAACGTCCTGACTTTC

clone_size: -
j_call: TRBJ2-5
v_call: TRBV9
d_call: TRBD2
cdr3_aa: CASSPGLAGGVGETQYF
cdr3_nt: TGTGCCAGCAGCCCGGGACTAGCGGGGGGAGTGGGGGAGACCCAGTACTTC

clone_size: -
j_call: TRBJ1-5
v_call: TRBV28
d_call: TRBD1
cdr3_aa: CASRTGGAGQPQHF
cdr3_nt: TGTGCCAGCAGAACAGGGGGCGCGGGTCAGCCCCAGCATTTT

clone_size: -
j_call: TRBJ1-2
v_call: TRBV6-6
d_call: -
cdr3_aa: CASSYSGVGGYTF
cdr3_nt: TGTGCCAGCAGTTACTCAGGGGTCGGTGGCTACACCTTC

clone_size: -
j_call: TRBJ2-1
v_call: TRBV7-3
d_call: -
cdr3_aa: CASSLTVNHEQFF
cdr3_nt: TGTGCCAGCAGCTTGACAGTCAACCATGAGCAGTTCTTC

clone_size: -
j_call: TRBJ1-1
v_call: TRBV10-3
d_call: -
cdr3_aa: CAISEPTRNTEAFF
cdr3_nt: TGTGCCATCAGTGAGCCAACGCGGAACACTGAAGCTTTCTTT

clone_size: -
j_call: TRBJ1-1
v_call: TRBV6-1
d_call: TRBD1
cdr3_aa: CASSEPGTANTEAFF
cdr3_nt: TGTGCCAGCAGTGAACCGGGGACAGCTAACACTGAAGCTTTCTTT

clone_size: -
j_call: TRBJ2-3
v_call: TRBV4-3
d_call: -
cdr3_aa: CASSQERLSTDTQYF
cdr3_nt: TGCGCCAGCAGCCAAGAACGCCTGTCCACAGATACGCAGTATTTT

clone_size: -
j_call: TRBJ2-1
v_call: TRBV7-9
d_call: -
cdr3_aa: CASSPPNGSAYNEQFF
cdr3_nt: TGTGCCAGCAGCCCCCCCAACGGGAGCGCCTACAATGAGCAGTTCTTC

clone_size: -
j_call: TRBJ1-1
v_call: TRBV10-3
d_call: TRBD1
cdr3_aa: CAISESQGAEGKTFF
cdr3_nt: TGTGCCATCAGTGAATCTCAGGGGGCGGAGGGGAAGACTTTCTTT

clone_size: -
j_call: TRBJ2-3
v_call: TRBV5-1
d_call: TRBD2
cdr3_aa: CASSLALAGSADTQYF
cdr3_nt: TGCGCCAGCAGCTTGGCGCTAGCGGGGTCGGCAGATACGCAGTATTTT

clone_size: -
j_call: TRBJ2-7
v_call: TRBV4-2
d_call: TRBD2
cdr3_aa: CASSQDFSGSREQYF
cdr3_nt: TGTGCCAGCAGCCAGGACTTTAGCGGGAGTAGAGAGCAGTACTTC

clone_size: -
j_call: TRBJ2-5
v_call: TRBV23-1
d_call: -
cdr3_aa: CASSQQGETQYF
cdr3_nt: TGCGCCAGCAGTCAACAGGGAGAGACCCAGTACTTC

clone_size: -
j_call: TRBJ1-1
v_call: TRBV2
d_call: TRBD1
cdr3_aa: CASRHRGLNTEAFF
cdr3_nt: TGTGCCAGCAGGCACAGGGGGCTGAACACTGAAGCTTTCTTT

clone_size: -
j_call: TRBJ2-2
v_call: TRBV7-2
d_call: -
cdr3_aa: CASSSPSGFGTGELFF
cdr3_nt: TGTGCCAGCAGCTCCCCAAGCGGGTTTGGAACCGGGGAGCTGTTTTTT

clone_size: -
j_call: TRBJ2-7
v_call: TRBV5-8
d_call: TRBD2
cdr3_aa: CASSLRGGPYEQYF
cdr3_nt: TGTGCCAGCAGCTTGCGGGGGGGTCCCTACGAGCAGTACTTC

clone_size: once
j_call: TRBJ1-1
v_call: TRBV18
d_call: -
cdr3_aa: CASSQMNTEAFF
cdr3_nt: TGTGCCAGCTCACAGATGAACACTGAAGCTTTCTTT

clone_size: once
j_call: TRBJ2-1
v_call: TRBV29-1
d_call: -
cdr3_aa: CSVGSSRHNEQFF
cdr3_nt: TGCAGCGTAGGTTCGAGTAGGCACAATGAGCAGTTCTTC

clone_size: once
j_call: TRBJ2-3
v_call: TRBV6-5
d_call: -
cdr3_aa: CASSYDRSGDTQYF
cdr3_nt: TGTGCCAGCAGTTACGATAGAAGTGGAGATACGCAGTATTTT

clone_size: -
j_call: TRBJ2-1
v_call: TRBV7-2
d_call: -
cdr3_aa: CASSLVTVYNEQFF
cdr3_nt: TGTGCCAGCAGCTTAGTAACAGTTTACAATGAGCAGTTCTTC

clone_size: -
j_call: TRBJ2-1
v_call: TRBV2
d_call: TRBD1
cdr3_aa: CASIQDRGHEQFF
cdr3_nt: TGTGCCAGCATCCAGGACAGGGGCCATGAGCAGTTCTTC

clone_size: -
j_call: TRBJ2-5
v_call: TRBV4-1
d_call: TRBD1
cdr3_aa: CASSRGQASQETQYF
cdr3_nt: TGCGCCAGCAGCCGCGGACAGGCCAGCCAAGAGACCCAGTACTTC

clone_size: -
j_call: TRBJ2-7
v_call: TRBV6-6
d_call: TRBD1
cdr3_aa: CASGAGGTFYEQYF
cdr3_nt: TGTGCCAGCGGGGCAGGGGGTACATTCTACGAGCAGTACTTC

clone_size: -
j_call: TRBJ1-4
v_call: TRBV28
d_call: TRBD1
cdr3_aa: CASRPPDRVTEKLFF
cdr3_nt: TGTGCCAGCAGACCTCCGGACAGGGTAACTGAAAAACTGTTTTTT

clone_size: once
j_call: TRBJ2-1
v_call: TRBV7-2
d_call: TRBD1
cdr3_aa: CASSPRTGLRNEQFF
cdr3_nt: TGTGCCAGCAGCCCCCGGACAGGGCTTAGGAATGAGCAGTTCTTC

clone_size: -
j_call: TRBJ2-7
v_call: TRBV10-2
d_call: TRBD2
cdr3_aa: CASTGGYSYEQYF
cdr3_nt: TGCGCCAGCACCGGGGGGTACTCCTACGAGCAGTACTTC

clone_size: -
j_call: TRBJ1-4
v_call: TRBV6-1
d_call: -
cdr3_aa: CASSPDRSTNEKLFF
cdr3_nt: TGTGCCAGCAGTCCAGACAGATCAACTAATGAAAAACTGTTTTTT

clone_size: once
j_call: TRBJ2-5
v_call: TRBV7-9
d_call: -
cdr3_aa: CASSPAQGETQYF
cdr3_nt: TGTGCCAGCAGCCCCGCACAGGGAGAGACCCAGTACTTC

clone_size: -
j_call: TRBJ2-1
v_call: TRBV11-2
d_call: TRBD2
cdr3_aa: CASSLELGLAGYNEQFF
cdr3_nt: TGTGCCAGCAGCTTAGAGTTGGGACTAGCGGGTTACAATGAGCAGTTCTTC

clone_size: -
j_call: TRBJ2-2
v_call: TRBV28
d_call: TRBD1
cdr3_aa: CASSLRQGATTGELFF
cdr3_nt: TGTGCCAGCAGTTTACGGCAGGGGGCTACGACCGGGGAGCTGTTTTTT

clone_size: -
j_call: TRBJ2-7
v_call: TRBV6-1
d_call: TRBD2
cdr3_aa: CASRLAGVAYEQYF
cdr3_nt: TGTGCCAGCAGACTAGCGGGGGTCGCCTACGAGCAGTACTTC

clone_size: -
j_call: TRBJ2-4
v_call: TRBV4-1
d_call: -
cdr3_aa: CASSQLQAGKNIQYF
cdr3_nt: TGCGCCAGCAGCCAACTTCAGGCAGGGAAAAACATTCAGTACTTC

clone_size: -
j_call: TRBJ1-5
v_call: TRBV5-4
d_call: -
cdr3_aa: CASSQDREGGYQPQHF
cdr3_nt: TGTGCCAGCAGCCAAGATCGAGAAGGGGGGTATCAGCCCCAGCATTTT

clone_size: -
j_call: TRBJ2-7
v_call: TRBV15
d_call: -
cdr3_aa: CATSRDQATQYF
cdr3_nt: TGTGCCACCAGCAGAGATCAAGCGACACAGTACTTC